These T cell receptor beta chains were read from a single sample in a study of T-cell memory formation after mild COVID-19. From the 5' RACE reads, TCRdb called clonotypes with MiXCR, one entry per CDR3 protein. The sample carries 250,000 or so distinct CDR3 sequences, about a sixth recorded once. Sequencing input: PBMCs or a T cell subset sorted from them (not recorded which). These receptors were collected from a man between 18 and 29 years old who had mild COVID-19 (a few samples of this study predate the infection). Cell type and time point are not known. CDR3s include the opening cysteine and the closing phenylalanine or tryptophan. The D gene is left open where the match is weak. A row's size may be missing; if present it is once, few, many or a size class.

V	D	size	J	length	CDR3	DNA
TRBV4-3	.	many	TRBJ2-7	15	CASSQGYQESYEQYF	TGCGCCAGCAGCCAAGGCTATCAGGAGAGCTACGAGCAGTACTTC
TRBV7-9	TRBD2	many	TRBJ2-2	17	CASSPGLAGGLDGELFF	TGTGCCAGCAGCCCCGGACTAGCGGGGGGATTGGACGGGGAGCTGTTTTTT
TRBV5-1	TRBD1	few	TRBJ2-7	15	CASSWDDRGRGEQYF	TGCGCCAGCAGTTGGGATGACAGGGGAAGAGGCGAGCAGTACTTC
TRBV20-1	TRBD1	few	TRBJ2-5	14	CSAATGQIQETQYF	TGCAGTGCGGCGACGGGACAGATACAAGAGACCCAGTACTTC
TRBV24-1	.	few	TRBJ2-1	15	CATSDRRTAHNEQFF	TGTGCCACCAGTGATCGTAGGACAGCCCACAATGAGCAGTTCTTC
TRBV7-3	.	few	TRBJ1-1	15	CASSLRPGLNTEAFF	TGTGCCAGCAGCTTACGGCCCGGGTTGAACACTGAAGCTTTCTTT
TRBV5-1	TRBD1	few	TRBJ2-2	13	CASRTGVDGELFF	TGCGCCAGCCGGACAGGGGTTGACGGGGAGCTGTTTTTT
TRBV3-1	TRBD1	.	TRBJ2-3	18	CASTAPWRTGGNSDTQYF	TGTGCCAGCACCGCCCCTTGGCGGACAGGGGGCAACTCAGATACGCAGTATTTT
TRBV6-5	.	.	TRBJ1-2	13	CASSFSSGYGYTF	TGTGCCAGCAGTTTCTCCTCAGGCTATGGCTACACCTTC
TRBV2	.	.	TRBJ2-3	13	CASTTTGRDTQYF	TGTGCCAGCACCACCACAGGACGGGATACGCAGTATTTT
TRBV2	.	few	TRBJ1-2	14	CASSVSPGNYGYTF	TGTGCCAGCAGTGTATCACCAGGCAACTATGGCTACACCTTC
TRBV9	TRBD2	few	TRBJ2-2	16	CASSVGASGDYGELFF	TGTGCCAGCAGCGTAGGGGCTAGCGGGGATTACGGGGAGCTGTTTTTT
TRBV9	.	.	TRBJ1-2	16	CASSPLGKTVFYGYTF	TGTGCCAGCAGCCCCCTAGGCAAGACGGTGTTCTATGGCTACACCTTC
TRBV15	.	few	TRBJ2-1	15	CATSRDRSANNEQFF	TGTGCCACCAGCAGAGATAGGTCGGCCAACAATGAGCAGTTCTTC
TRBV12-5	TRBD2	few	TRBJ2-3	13	CASLAGGSDTQYF	TGTGCTAGCCTAGCGGGGGGGTCAGATACGCAGTATTTT
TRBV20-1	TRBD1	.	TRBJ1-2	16	CSAPESNRGVNYGYTF	TGCAGTGCTCCCGAATCAAACAGGGGAGTCAACTATGGCTACACCTTC
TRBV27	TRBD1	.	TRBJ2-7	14	CASSLKQGPYEQYF	TGTGCCAGCAGTTTAAAACAGGGGCCCTACGAGCAGTACTTC
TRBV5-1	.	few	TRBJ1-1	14	CASSLLGENTEAFF	TGCGCCAGCAGCTTGCTGGGGGAGAACACTGAAGCTTTCTTT
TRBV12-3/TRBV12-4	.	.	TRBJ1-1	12	CASRYMNTEAFF	TGTGCCAGTCGGTATATGAACACTGAAGCTTTCTTT
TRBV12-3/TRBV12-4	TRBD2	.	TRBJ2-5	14	CASSHREGEETQYF	TGTGCCAGCAGTCATAGGGAGGGCGAGGAGACCCAGTACTTC
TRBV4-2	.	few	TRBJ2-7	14	CASSQIDTSYEQYF	TGTGCCAGCAGCCAAATTGACACGAGCTACGAGCAGTACTTC
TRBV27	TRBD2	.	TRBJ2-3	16	CASRRMMGGSTDTQYF	TGTGCCAGCCGAAGAATGATGGGGGGGAGCACAGATACGCAGTATTTT
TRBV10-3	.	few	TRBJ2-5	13	CAIKGGSQETQYF	TGTGCCATCAAAGGTGGCTCCCAAGAGACCCAGTACTTC
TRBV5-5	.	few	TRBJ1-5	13	CASSLAEDQPQHF	TGTGCCAGCAGCTTGGCCGAGGATCAGCCCCAGCATTTT
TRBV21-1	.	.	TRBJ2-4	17	CASSLGHFSNPKNIQYF	TGTGCCAGCAGCCTAGGACATTTTTCTAACCCCAAAAACATTCAGTACTTC
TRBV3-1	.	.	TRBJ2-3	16	CASSQDSLKGTDTQYF	TGTGCCAGCAGCCAAGATTCCCTTAAGGGCACAGATACGCAGTATTTT
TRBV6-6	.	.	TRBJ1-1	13	CASHAGGNTEAFF	TGTGCCAGCCATGCGGGAGGAAACACTGAAGCTTTCTTT
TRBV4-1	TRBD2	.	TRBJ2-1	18	CASSPGLEPQASYNEQFF	TGCGCCAGCAGCCCAGGACTAGAGCCCCAGGCCTCCTACAATGAGCAGTTCTTC
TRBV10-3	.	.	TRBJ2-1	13	CALRDLPISEQFF	TGTGCCCTGCGGGACTTACCAATCTCTGAGCAGTTCTTC
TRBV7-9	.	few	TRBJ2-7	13	CASSFGSAGEQYF	TGTGCCAGCAGCTTTGGGTCCGCGGGCGAGCAGTACTTC
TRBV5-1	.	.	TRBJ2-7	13	CASSPTVGGEQYF	TGCGCCAGCAGCCCTACGGTGGGAGGAGAGCAGTACTTC
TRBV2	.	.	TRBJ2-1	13	CASSEIDANEQFF	TGTGCCAGCAGTGAGATCGACGCGAATGAGCAGTTCTTC
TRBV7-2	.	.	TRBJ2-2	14	CASSPRRDTGELFF	TGTGCCAGCAGCCCACGTAGAGACACCGGGGAGCTGTTTTTT
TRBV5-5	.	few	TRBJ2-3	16	CASSRVYSGTTDTQYF	TGTGCCAGCAGCCGAGTGTATAGCGGAACCACAGATACGCAGTATTTT
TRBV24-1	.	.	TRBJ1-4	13	CATSGGPNEKLFF	TGTGCCACCAGTGGGGGACCTAATGAAAAACTGTTTTTT
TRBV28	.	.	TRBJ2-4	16	CASSPNIFVAKNIQYF	TGTGCCAGCAGCCCTAACATCTTTGTAGCCAAAAACATTCAGTACTTC
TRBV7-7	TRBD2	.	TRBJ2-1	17	CASSLGGLAGGYNEQFF	TGTGCTAGCAGCTTGGGCGGCTTAGCGGGGGGTTACAATGAGCAGTTCTTC
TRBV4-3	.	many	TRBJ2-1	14	CASSQRTTLHEQFF	TGCGCCAGCAGCCAAAGGACGACCCTTCATGAGCAGTTCTTC
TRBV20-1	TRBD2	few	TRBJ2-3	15	CSATPSGALADTQYF	TGCAGTGCTACGCCTAGCGGGGCTCTTGCAGATACGCAGTATTTT
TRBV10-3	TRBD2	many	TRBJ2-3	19	CAIRPGLAGPGRYTDTQYF	TGTGCCATCAGACCGGGACTAGCGGGGCCGGGGCGTTACACAGATACGCAGTATTTT
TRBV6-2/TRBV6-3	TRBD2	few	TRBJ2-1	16	CASSSNPRGGRDEQFF	TGTGCCAGCAGTTCTAACCCGCGGGGGGGCCGCGATGAGCAGTTCTTC
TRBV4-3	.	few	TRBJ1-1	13	CASSQDSRAGAFF	TGCGCCAGCAGCCAAGATTCGCGGGCAGGGGCTTTCTTT
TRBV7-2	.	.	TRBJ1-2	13	CASSPEGLDGYTF	TGTGCCAGCAGCCCAGAAGGATTGGATGGCTACACCTTC
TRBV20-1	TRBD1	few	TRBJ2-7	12	CSAWDRGEEQYF	TGCAGTGCTTGGGACAGGGGTGAAGAGCAGTACTTC
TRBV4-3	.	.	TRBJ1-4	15	CASSLLGGSNEKLFF	TGCGCCAGCAGCCTCCTTGGGGGGTCTAATGAAAAACTGTTTTTT
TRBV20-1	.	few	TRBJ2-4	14	CSARGTGHGFVQYF	TGCAGTGCTAGAGGCACGGGACATGGGTTTGTTCAGTACTTC
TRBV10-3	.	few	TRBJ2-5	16	CAISELGLATQETQYF	TGTGCCATCAGTGAGTTGGGGCTAGCGACCCAAGAGACCCAGTACTTC
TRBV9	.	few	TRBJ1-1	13	CASSVATGGEAFF	TGTGCCAGCAGCGTAGCTACGGGGGGTGAAGCTTTCTTT
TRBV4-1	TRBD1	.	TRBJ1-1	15	CASSRGTETYTEAFF	TGCGCCAGCAGCCGAGGGACAGAAACTTACACTGAAGCTTTCTTT
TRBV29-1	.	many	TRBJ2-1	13	CSVGAWPYNEQFF	TGCAGCGTTGGGGCCTGGCCGTACAATGAGCAGTTCTTC
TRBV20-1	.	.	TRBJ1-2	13	CSATDRTNYGYTF	TGCAGTGCTACCGACAGGACTAACTATGGCTACACCTTC
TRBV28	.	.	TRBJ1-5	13	CASSLDNNQPQHF	TGTGCCAGCAGTTTAGATAACAATCAGCCCCAGCATTTT
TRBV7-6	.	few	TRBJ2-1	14	CASSLAGEYNEQFF	TGTGCCAGCAGCTTAGCGGGGGAATACAATGAGCAGTTCTTC
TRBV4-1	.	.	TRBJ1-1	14	CASSQVNRVVEAFF	TGCGCCAGCAGCCAAGTAAACAGGGTGGTTGAAGCTTTCTTT
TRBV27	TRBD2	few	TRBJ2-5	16	CASSISGTSGGETQYF	TGTGCCAGCAGTATCTCCGGGACTAGCGGGGGGGAGACCCAGTACTTC